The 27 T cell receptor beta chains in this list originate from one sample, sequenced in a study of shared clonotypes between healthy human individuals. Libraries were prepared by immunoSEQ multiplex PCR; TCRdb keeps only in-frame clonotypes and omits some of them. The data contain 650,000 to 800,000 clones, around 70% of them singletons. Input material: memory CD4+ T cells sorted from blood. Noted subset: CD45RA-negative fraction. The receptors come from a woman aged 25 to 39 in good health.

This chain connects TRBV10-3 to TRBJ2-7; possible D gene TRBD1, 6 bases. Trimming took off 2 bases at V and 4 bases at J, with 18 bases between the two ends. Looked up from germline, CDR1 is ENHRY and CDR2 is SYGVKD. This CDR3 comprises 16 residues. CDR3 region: CAISEQGLSHRYEQYF. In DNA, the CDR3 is TGTGCCATCAGTGAGCAGGGGCTTAGTCATCGGTACGAGCAGTACTTC.

The CDR3 here is CASSQDRREAGLETQYF. CDR3 nucleotides: TGCGCCAGCAGCCAAGATAGACGAGAGGCGGGGTTAGAGACCCAGTACTTC. The chain recombines TRBV4-1 with TRBJ2-5; D possibly corresponds to TRBD2 (6 bases). The CDR3 runs to 17 residues. Germline assignment: CDR1 MGHRA and CDR2 YSYEKL. Trimming took 0 bases from V and 4 from J, leaving 18 bases between them.

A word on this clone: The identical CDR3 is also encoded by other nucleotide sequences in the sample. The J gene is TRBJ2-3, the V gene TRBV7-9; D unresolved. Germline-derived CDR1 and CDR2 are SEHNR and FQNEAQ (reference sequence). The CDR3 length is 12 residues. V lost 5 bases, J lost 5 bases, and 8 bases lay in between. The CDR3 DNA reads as TGTGCCAGCAGCGAAACTCGAGATACGCAGTATTTT. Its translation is CASSETRDTQYF. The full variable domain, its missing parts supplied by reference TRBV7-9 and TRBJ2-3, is DTGVSQNPRHKITKRGQNVTFRCDPISEHNRLYWYRQTLGQGPEFLTYFQNEAQLEKSRLLSDRFSAERPKGSFSTLEIQRTEQGDSAMYLCASSETRDTQYFGPGTRLTVL.

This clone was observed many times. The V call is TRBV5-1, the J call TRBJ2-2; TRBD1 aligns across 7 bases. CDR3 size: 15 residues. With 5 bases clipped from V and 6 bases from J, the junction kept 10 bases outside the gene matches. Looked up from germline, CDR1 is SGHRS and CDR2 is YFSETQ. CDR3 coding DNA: TGCGCCAGCAGTGACCCGGGACAGCCAGCCGGGGAGCTGTTTTTT. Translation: CASSDPGQPAGELFF.

The CDR3 protein is CAWIPGTSGTNEQYF. CDR3 DNA sequence: TGTGCCTGGATCCCTGGGACTAGCGGGACCAACGAGCAGTACTTC. This rearrangement joins TRBV30 to TRBJ2-5, with 13 bases identical to TRBD2. The DNA end lines up better with TRBJ2-7; the J call may be wrong. The germline V gene encodes CDR1 GTSNPN and CDR2 SVGIG (reference sequence). The CDR3 contains 15 residues.

The CDR3 DNA is TGTGCCAGCAGTGAAGTTCCGGCCGGGGAGCTGTTTTTT. Amino acid sequence: CASSEVPAGELFF. This chain joins TRBV6-1 and TRBJ2-2; D uncertain. The CDR3 length is 13 residues. Trimming removed 1 base from V and 6 bases from J, with 6 bases in between. Germline CDR1 MNHNS, CDR2 SASEGT.

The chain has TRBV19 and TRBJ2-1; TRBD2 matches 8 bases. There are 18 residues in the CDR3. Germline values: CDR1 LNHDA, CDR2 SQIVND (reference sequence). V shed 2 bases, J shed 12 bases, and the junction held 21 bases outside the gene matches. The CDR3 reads CASSIFLGMPGLDPRQFF. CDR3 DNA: TGTGCCAGTAGTATATTTCTCGGGATGCCGGGACTAGATCCCCGGCAGTTCTTC.

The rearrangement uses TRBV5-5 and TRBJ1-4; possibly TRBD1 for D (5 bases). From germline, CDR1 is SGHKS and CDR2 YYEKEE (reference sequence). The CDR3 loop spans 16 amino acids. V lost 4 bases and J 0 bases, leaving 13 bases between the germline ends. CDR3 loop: CASSRGDVATNEKLFF. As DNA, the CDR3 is TGTGCCAGCAGCCGGGGGGACGTTGCAACTAATGAAAAACTGTTTTTT.

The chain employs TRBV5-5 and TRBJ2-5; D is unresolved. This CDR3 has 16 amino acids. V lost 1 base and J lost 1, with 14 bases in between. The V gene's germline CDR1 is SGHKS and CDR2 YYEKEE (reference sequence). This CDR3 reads CASSLSSRKIQETQYF. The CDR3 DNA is TGTGCCAGCAGCTTGTCTTCAAGGAAAATCCAAGAGACCCAGTACTTC.

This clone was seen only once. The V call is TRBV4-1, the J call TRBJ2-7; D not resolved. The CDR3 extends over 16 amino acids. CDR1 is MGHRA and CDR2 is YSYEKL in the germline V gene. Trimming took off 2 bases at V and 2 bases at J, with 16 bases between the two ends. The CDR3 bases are TGCGCCAGCAGCCAAATAGGACGGCGGAGACCCTACGAGCAGTACTTC. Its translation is CASSQIGRRRPYEQYF.

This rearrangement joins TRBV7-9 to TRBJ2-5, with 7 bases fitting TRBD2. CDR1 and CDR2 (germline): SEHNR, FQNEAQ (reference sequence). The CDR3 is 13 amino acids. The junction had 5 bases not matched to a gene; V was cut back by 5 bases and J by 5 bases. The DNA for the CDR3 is TGTGCCAGCAGCAAGGGAGGGAGGGAGACCCAGTACTTC. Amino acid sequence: CASSKGGRETQYF.

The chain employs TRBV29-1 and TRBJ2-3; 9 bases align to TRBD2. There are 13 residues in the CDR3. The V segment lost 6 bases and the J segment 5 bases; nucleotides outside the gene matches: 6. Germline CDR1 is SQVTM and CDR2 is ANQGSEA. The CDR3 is CSVSGRPQDTQYF. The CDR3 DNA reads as TGCAGCGTAAGCGGGAGGCCACAAGATACGCAGTATTTT.

The CDR3 DNA follows: TGCGCCAGCAGCTTGGCCCAACAGGAGGGGGCGCAGTACTTC. Protein product: CASSLAQQEGAQYF. This chain links TRBV5-1 with TRBJ2-7; the D gene is possibly TRBD1 (7 bases). This CDR3 is 14 amino acids long. From germline, CDR1 is SGHRS and CDR2 YFSETQ. The V end was cut by 0 bases, the J end by 9 bases, with 16 bases between.

The DNA of the CDR3 is TGTGCCAGCAGCTTGGCGGGGGTGGCGGGCGAGCAGTTCTTC. Protein: CASSLAGVAGEQFF. V gene TRBV7-7 combines with J gene TRBJ2-1; 7 bases map to TRBD2. J gave up 10 bases and V 3 bases, and 9 bases lay outside the gene matches. Per the germline V gene, CDR1 is SSHAT and CDR2 is FNYEAQ (reference sequence). This CDR3 spans 14 amino acids.

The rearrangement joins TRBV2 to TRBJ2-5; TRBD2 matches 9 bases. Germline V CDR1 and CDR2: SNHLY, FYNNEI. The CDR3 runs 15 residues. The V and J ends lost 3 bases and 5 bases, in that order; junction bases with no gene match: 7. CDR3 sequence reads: CASSDQAGGWETQYF. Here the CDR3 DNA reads TGTGCCAGCAGTGATCAAGCGGGAGGCTGGGAGACCCAGTACTTC.

The DNA for the CDR3 is TGTGCCAGCAGCTCCGGACTAGCGGGAGTTTACGAGCAGTACTTC. This sequence encodes CASSSGLAGVYEQYF. The chain employs TRBV7-2 and TRBJ2-7; 13 bases fit TRBD2. The V gene's germline CDR1 is SGHTA and CDR2 FQGNSA. The CDR3 is 15 residues long. After removal of 4 bases from V and 4 bases from J, the junction contained 4 bases not matched to a gene.

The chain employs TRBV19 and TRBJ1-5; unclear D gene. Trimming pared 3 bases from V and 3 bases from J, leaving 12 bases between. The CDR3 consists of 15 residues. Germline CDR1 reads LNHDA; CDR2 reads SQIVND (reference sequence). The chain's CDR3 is CASSISSVFNQPQHF. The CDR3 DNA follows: TGTGCCAGTAGTATTTCATCCGTTTTCAATCAGCCCCAGCATTTT.

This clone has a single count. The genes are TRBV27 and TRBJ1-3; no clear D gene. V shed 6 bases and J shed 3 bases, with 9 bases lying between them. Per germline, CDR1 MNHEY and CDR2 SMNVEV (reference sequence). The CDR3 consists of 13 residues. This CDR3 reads CASSQSGGNTIYF. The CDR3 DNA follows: TGTGCCAGCAGCCAATCAGGTGGAAACACCATATATTTT.

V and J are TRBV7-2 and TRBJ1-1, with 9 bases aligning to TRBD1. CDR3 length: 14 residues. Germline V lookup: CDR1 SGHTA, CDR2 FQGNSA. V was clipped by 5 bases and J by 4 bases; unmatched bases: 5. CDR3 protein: CASSRGQGPTEAFF. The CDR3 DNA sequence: TGTGCCAGCAGCCGTGGACAGGGGCCCACTGAAGCTTTCTTT.

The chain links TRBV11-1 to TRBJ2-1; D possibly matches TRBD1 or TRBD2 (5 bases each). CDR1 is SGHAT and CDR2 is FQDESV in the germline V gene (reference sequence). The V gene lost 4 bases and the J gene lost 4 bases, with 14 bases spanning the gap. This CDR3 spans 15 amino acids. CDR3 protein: CASSSPGTGYNEQFF. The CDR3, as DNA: TGTGCCAGCAGCTCACCCGGGACCGGATACAATGAGCAGTTCTTC.

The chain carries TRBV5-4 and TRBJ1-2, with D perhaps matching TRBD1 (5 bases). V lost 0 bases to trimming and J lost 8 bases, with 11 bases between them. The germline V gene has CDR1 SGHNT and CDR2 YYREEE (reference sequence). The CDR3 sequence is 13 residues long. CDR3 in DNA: TGTGCCAGCAGCTTGGCAGGGCAAGAGGGCTACACCTTC. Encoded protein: CASSLAGQEGYTF.

The CDR3: CASKPGPTSSYEQYF. In DNA form, the CDR3 reads TGTGCCAGTAAACCGGGACCAACGAGCTCCTACGAGCAGTACTTC. V gene TRBV2 combines with J gene TRBJ2-7; D may be TRBD1 or TRBD2 (5 bases each). The V end was cut by 9 bases, the J end by 0 bases, with 18 bases between. The CDR3 is 15 residues long. Germline CDR1 is SNHLY and CDR2 is FYNNEI.

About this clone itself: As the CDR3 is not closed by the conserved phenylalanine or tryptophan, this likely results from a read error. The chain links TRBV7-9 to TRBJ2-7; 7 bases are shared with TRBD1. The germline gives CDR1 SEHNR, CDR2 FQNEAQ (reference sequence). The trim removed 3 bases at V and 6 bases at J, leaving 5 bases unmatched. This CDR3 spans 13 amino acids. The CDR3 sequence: CASSFPGQSEQYL. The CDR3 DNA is TGTGCCAGCAGCTTCCCGGGACAGAGCGAGCAGTACCTC.

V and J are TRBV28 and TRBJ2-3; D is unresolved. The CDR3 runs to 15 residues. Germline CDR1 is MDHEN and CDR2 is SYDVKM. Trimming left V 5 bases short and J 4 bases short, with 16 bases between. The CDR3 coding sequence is TGTGCCAGCAGTCAGAGCGTTGTCCTCTCAGATACGCAGTATTTT. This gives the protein CASSQSVVLSDTQYF.

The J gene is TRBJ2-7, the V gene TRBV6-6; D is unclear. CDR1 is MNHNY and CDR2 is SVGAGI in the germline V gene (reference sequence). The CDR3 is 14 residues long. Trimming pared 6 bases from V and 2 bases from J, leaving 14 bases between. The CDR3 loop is CASRPLGTTYEQYF. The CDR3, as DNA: TGTGCCAGCAGACCCTTGGGAACCACCTACGAGCAGTACTTC.

CDR3 nucleotide sequence: TGCGCCAGCAGCCTAGACTCGGTTTCCTACGAGCAGTACTTC. This codes for CASSLDSVSYEQYF. The chain combines TRBV5-1 with TRBJ2-7; no reliable D call. The CDR3 extends over 14 amino acids. The V gene lost 4 bases and the J gene lost 1 base, with 12 bases spanning the gap. Germline V lookup: CDR1 SGHRS, CDR2 YFSETQ. The whole variable domain, filled in from reference TRBV5-1 and TRBJ2-7, reads KAGVTQTPRYLIKTRGQQVTLSCSPISGHRSVSWYQQTPGQGLQFLFEYFSETQRNKGNFPGRFSGRQFSNSRSEMNVSTLELGDSALYLCASSLDSVSYEQYFGPGTRLTVT.

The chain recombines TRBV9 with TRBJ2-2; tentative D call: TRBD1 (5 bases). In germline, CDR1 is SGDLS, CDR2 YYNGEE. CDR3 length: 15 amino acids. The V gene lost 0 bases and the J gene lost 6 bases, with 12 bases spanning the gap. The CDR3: CASSVEVRESGELFF. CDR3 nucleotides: TGTGCCAGCAGCGTAGAGGTCAGGGAATCCGGGGAGCTGTTTTTT.